A single sample is the source of the 24 T cell receptor beta chains below, sequenced in a study of blood T cell repertoires in COVID-19. Sequencing was performed with immunoSEQ multiplex PCR; in TCRdb, only in-frame clones are kept and a portion is missing. The repertoire includes 300,000 to 400,000 clones, roughly 88% of them detected once, and around 1.6% sits in the top ten. The sequenced material came from peripheral blood. The source of these receptors is a woman in her twenties or thirties with COVID-19, enrolled during active disease.

This chain connects TRBV7-9 to TRBJ1-5, with a tentative D call TRBD1 (5 bases). CDR1 is SEHNR, CDR2 FQNEAQ, per germline (reference sequence). V dropped 5 bases and J dropped 7 bases, with 15 bases sitting between them. The CDR3 spans 14 residues. CDR3: CASSPGGGNQPQHF. The CDR3 bases are TGTGCCAGCAGCCCAGGTGGGGGGAACCAGCCCCAGCATTTT.

V is TRBV19 and J is TRBJ2-1, with TRBD1 identical over 9 bases. Unmatched junction bases numbered 5, after V lost 6 bases and J lost 5 bases. The length of the CDR3 is 14 residues. The germline V gene has CDR1 LNHDA and CDR2 SQIVND (reference sequence). The CDR3 DNA reads as TGTGCCAGTAGGACACAGGGGGCCCACAATGAGCAGTTCTTC. Translation gives CASRTQGAHNEQFF.

V is TRBV5-1 and J is TRBJ1-1; D is undetermined. CDR3 length: 14 amino acids. The V gene's germline CDR1 is SGHRS and CDR2 YFSETQ. Trimming removed 0 bases at V and 2 bases at J, with 8 bases between. CDR3 sequence: CASSLDLLNTEAFF. CDR3 sequence (DNA): TGCGCCAGCAGCTTGGATCTGTTAAACACTGAAGCTTTCTTT.

This clone appeared once. The genes are TRBV5-1 and TRBJ2-1; TRBD1 might be the D (7 bases). The CDR3 is 14 residues long. Germline CDR1 and CDR2: SGHRS and YFSETQ. The V and J ends lost 1 base and 8 bases respectively, with 13 bases between them. The DNA of the CDR3 is TGCGCCAGCAGCTTGATCCCAGGGGGGTATGAGCAGTTCTTC. Encoded protein: CASSLIPGGYEQFF.

The V gene is TRBV6-1, the J gene TRBJ2-2; 7 bases fit TRBD1. The germline CDR1 and CDR2 sequences are MNHNS and SASEGT. CDR3 size: 15 residues. Trimming took 2 bases from V and 4 from J; bases not matched to a gene: 4. The CDR3 DNA reads TGTGCCAGCAGTGAATCAGGGGGTGGCACCGGGGAGCTGTTTTTT. Amino acid sequence: CASSESGGGTGELFF.

This chain uses TRBV4-1 with TRBJ1-5; TRBD1 agrees at 8 bases. Losses at the gene ends were 4 bases for V and 2 bases for J; bases not matched to a gene: 13. This CDR3 contains 18 residues. Germline lookup yields CDR1 MGHRA and CDR2 YSYEKL. The CDR3 reads CASSPLPEGQGGNQPQHF. Here the CDR3 DNA reads TGCGCCAGCAGCCCTTTACCCGAAGGACAGGGCGGCAATCAGCCCCAGCATTTT.

The rearrangement joins TRBV14 to TRBJ1-2; D is uncertain. CDR3 size: 13 residues. The V end was cut by 3 bases, the J end by 1 base, with 6 bases between. From germline, CDR1 is SGHDN and CDR2 FVKESK. The CDR3 bases are TGTGCCAGCAGCCAGGAGTATAACTATGGCTACACCTTC. Translation: CASSQEYNYGYTF.

This clone appeared a single time. The chain combines TRBV7-8 with TRBJ2-2, with 10 bases that match TRBD1. The CDR3 covers 16 residues. The V gene's germline CDR1 is SGHVS and CDR2 FQNEAQ. Germline trimming cut 3 bases from V and 3 bases from J; bases unmatched to any gene: 4. Written as DNA, the CDR3 is TGTGCCAGCAGCTTGCGACAGGGGGCTTACACCGGGGAGCTGTTTTTT. This codes for CASSLRQGAYTGELFF.

The chain uses TRBV21-1 and TRBJ1-4. TRBV21-1 is designated a pseudogene. This CDR3 region has 16 residues. Here the CDR3 reads CASSTLGSPGGEKLFF. In DNA, the CDR3 is TGTGCCAGCAGCACCCTAGGGTCCCCCGGGGGTGAAAAACTGTTTTTT.

This clone was detected once. The chain employs TRBV5-1 and TRBJ2-1; 7 bases match TRBD1. The ends lost 4 bases at V and 1 base at J; junction bases unmatched: 5. The CDR3 has 15 residues. Germline V gene lookup returns CDR1 SGHRS and CDR2 YFSETQ. The CDR3 here is CASSRADRSYNEQFF. The CDR3 nucleotides are TGCGCCAGCAGCCGGGCGGACAGGTCCTACAATGAGCAGTTCTTC.

The chain joins TRBV4-3 to TRBJ1-1; possible D gene TRBD1, 6 bases. This CDR3 comprises 15 residues. CDR1 is LGHNA, CDR2 YSLEER, per germline. Trimming pared 2 bases from V and 3 bases from J, leaving 13 bases between. CDR3 protein: CASSQHRVSDTEAFF. The CDR3 DNA is TGCGCCAGCAGCCAACACAGGGTATCAGACACTGAAGCTTTCTTT.

The rearrangement joins TRBV11-3 to TRBJ2-3; D unclear. CDR1 SGHNT and CDR2 YENEEA come from the germline V gene. The CDR3 contains 13 residues. The V and J ends lost 1 base and 7 bases respectively, with 9 bases between them. CDR3 loop: CASSLAGSNTQYF. The CDR3 coding sequence is TGTGCCAGCAGCTTAGCGGGTTCAAATACGCAGTATTTT.

The rearrangement uses TRBV5-1 and TRBJ1-1, with 7 bases that match TRBD1. The CDR3 consists of 14 residues. The germline V gene has CDR1 SGHRS and CDR2 YFSETQ. Trimming removed 3 bases from V and 4 bases from J; junction bases left unmatched: 6. DNA of the CDR3: TGCGCCAGCAGCTCAGGACAGGAGGTCACTGAAGCTTTCTTT. This sequence encodes CASSSGQEVTEAFF.

This chain joins TRBV7-9 and TRBJ1-1; TRBD1 is a possible D gene (5 bases). Germline V lookup: CDR1 SEHNR, CDR2 FQNEAQ (reference sequence). This CDR3 region has 12 residues. Trimming took 6 bases from V and 5 from J, leaving 10 bases between them. The CDR3 sequence: CASRSGWTEAFF. CDR3 in DNA: TGTGCCAGCAGATCAGGGTGGACTGAAGCTTTCTTT.

The V call is TRBV7-9, the J call TRBJ1-1, with TRBD1 identical over 11 bases. The germline gives CDR1 SEHNR, CDR2 FQNEAQ (reference sequence). The J segment lost 8 bases and the V segment lost 6 bases, leaving 11 bases of the junction unmatched. This CDR3 has 15 amino acids. The CDR3 coding sequence is TGTGCCAGCAGACGGACGGGACAGGGGGGACGGGAAGCTTTCTTT. Protein: CASRRTGQGGREAFF.

This sequence joins TRBV13 and TRBJ2-3; 12 nucleotides agree with TRBD2. The J segment lost 4 bases and the V segment lost 2 bases, leaving 7 bases of the junction unmatched. Germline V gene lookup returns CDR1 PRHDT and CDR2 FYEKMQ (reference sequence). The CDR3 consists of 17 residues. CDR3 in amino acids: CASSLLAGGLIADTQYF. The CDR3 region has the DNA TGTGCCAGCAGCTTACTAGCGGGGGGGCTCATCGCAGATACGCAGTATTTT.

The chain links TRBV29-1 to TRBJ1-2, with D maybe TRBD1 (6 bases). Germline CDR1 reads SQVTM; CDR2 reads ANQGSEA. V dropped 6 bases and J dropped 7 bases, with 15 bases sitting between them. CDR3 size: 12 residues. The CDR3 DNA is TGCAGCGTGACAGGTGAAGTCAGTGGCTACACCTTC. Residues: CSVTGEVSGYTF. Together with reference TRBV29-1 and TRBJ1-2, the CDR3 gives the full variable domain: SAVISQKPSRDICQRGTSLTIQCQVDSQVTMMFWYRQQPGQSLTLIATANQGSEATYESGFVIDKFPISRPNLTFSTLTVSNMSPEDSSIYLCSVTGEVSGYTFGSGTRLTVV.

The CDR3 sequence is CASSIGIAGGGDEQFF. DNA for the CDR3: TGTGCCAGCAGCATAGGCATAGCGGGGGGCGGAGATGAGCAGTTCTTC. The chain uses TRBV11-2 and TRBJ2-1, with 10 bases matching TRBD2. CDR1 SGHAT and CDR2 FQNNGV come from the germline V gene. The CDR3 length is 16 residues. The ends lost 5 bases at V and 8 bases at J; junction bases unmatched: 12.

The chain couples TRBV6-2 or TRBV6-3 to TRBJ2-3; D unresolved. Germline V gene sequence: CDR1 MNHEY, CDR2 SVGEGT. V was shortened by 4 bases and J by 7 bases, with 15 bases between the two germline ends. This CDR3 region has 14 residues. CDR3 in DNA: TGTGCCAGCAGTTTTCGTGCGGTACTAAATACGCAGTATTTT. As protein: CASSFRAVLNTQYF.

The gene calls are TRBV30 and TRBJ1-2, with 8 bases aligning to TRBD1. V lost 0 bases to trimming and J lost 1 base; unmatched junction nucleotides: 13. Looked up from germline, CDR1 is GTSNPN and CDR2 is SVGIG (reference sequence). The CDR3 spans 18 residues. In DNA form, the CDR3 reads TGTGCCTGGAGTGTACAGGGGGGCGGTTACTCCTTTAACTATGGCTACACCTTC. Its protein is CAWSVQGGGYSFNYGYTF.

The CDR3: CASSVVSNTEAFF. CDR3 nucleotide sequence: TGTGCCAGCAGCGTAGTCTCGAACACTGAAGCTTTCTTT. J is TRBJ1-1 and V is TRBV9; no reliable D call. The CDR3 runs to 13 residues. Trimming cost V 0 bases and J 1 base, with 4 bases left between them. Germline V CDR1 and CDR2: SGDLS, YYNGEE.

The V call is TRBV2, the J call TRBJ1-2; TRBD1 aligns across 7 bases. Per germline, CDR1 SNHLY and CDR2 FYNNEI. J was trimmed by 2 bases and V by 6 bases; bases with no gene match: 18. The CDR3 is 18 residues long. CDR3 amino acids: CASRDLPVGQSANYGYTF. The DNA of the CDR3 is TGTGCCAGCAGAGACTTACCCGTGGGACAGTCCGCAAACTATGGCTACACCTTC.

This rearrangement joins TRBV2 to TRBJ2-6; D is perhaps TRBD1 (5 bases). Germline CDR1 is SNHLY and CDR2 is FYNNEI. This CDR3 spans 15 amino acids. Trimming removed 5 bases from V and 4 bases from J, with 12 bases in between. CDR3 DNA sequence: TGTGCCAGCAGTTCCAGGGTAACAGGGGCCAACGTCCTGACTTTC. This translates into CASSSRVTGANVLTF.

The genes are TRBV13 and TRBJ1-2; D perhaps matches TRBD1 (6 bases). Trimming removed 2 bases from V and 6 bases from J, with 10 bases in between. The germline CDR1 and CDR2 sequences are PRHDT and FYEKMQ (reference sequence). CDR3 length: 13 residues. This CDR3 is CASSLQGSNGYTF. The CDR3 DNA reads TGTGCCAGCAGCTTACAGGGGAGCAATGGCTACACCTTC.